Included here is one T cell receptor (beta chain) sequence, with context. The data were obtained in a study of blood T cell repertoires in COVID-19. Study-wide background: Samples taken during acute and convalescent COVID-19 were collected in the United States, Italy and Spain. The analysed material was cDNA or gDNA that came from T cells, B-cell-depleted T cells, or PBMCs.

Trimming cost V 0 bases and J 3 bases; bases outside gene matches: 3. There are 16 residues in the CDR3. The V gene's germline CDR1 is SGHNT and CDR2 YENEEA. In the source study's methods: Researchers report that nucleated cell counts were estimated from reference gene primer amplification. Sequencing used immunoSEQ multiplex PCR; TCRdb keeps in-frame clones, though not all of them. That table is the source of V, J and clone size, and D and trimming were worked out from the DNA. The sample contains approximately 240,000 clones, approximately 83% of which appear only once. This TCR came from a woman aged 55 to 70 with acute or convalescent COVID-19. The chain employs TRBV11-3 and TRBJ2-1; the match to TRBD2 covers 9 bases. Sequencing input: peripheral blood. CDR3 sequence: CASSLDPSGDYNEQFF. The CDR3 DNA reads TGTGCCAGCAGCTTAGATCCTAGCGGGGACTACAATGAGCAGTTCTTC.